The present TCR beta chain was sequenced within a study of radiotherapy plus CTLA-4 blockade in lung cancer. The wider study: Objective responses were seen in around 19% of patients, disease control in about 33%.

Study-level results: Some TCR clones had been derived from tumors. These clones expanded in peripheral blood after radiotherapy plus ipilimumab. Early blood T cell clone dynamics, with interferon-beta, were reported to best predict response.

Those patients who had chemo-refractory metastatic non-small-cell lung cancer were given focal radiation along with CTLA-4 blockade through ipilimumab. The table came from immunoSEQ multiplex PCR; TCRdb's copy has only in-frame clones and leaves some out. The data hold around 40,000 clones, with 70% to 80% observed a single time. The CDR3 contains 14 residues. V lost 0 bases to trimming and J lost 5 bases, with 11 bases between them. Per the germline V gene, CDR1 is SGHRS and CDR2 is YFSETQ. Remarks on this clone: Its antigen is unknown.

The rearrangement joins TRBV5-1 to TRBJ2-5; D is possibly TRBD2 (7 bases). This receptor was obtained from a human donor with non-small cell lung cancer who had stable disease on radiotherapy plus ipilimumab. The sequencing used peripheral blood, collected from a patient treated with radiotherapy plus ipilimumab. In nucleotides, the CDR3 is TGCGCCAGCAGCTTGGCGGGGGGCCAGGAGACCCAGTACTTC. Protein product: CASSLAGGQETQYF.